One and the same sample provided the 9 T cell receptor beta chains below, sequenced in a study of T cell changes during pregnancy in multiple sclerosis. Only in-frame clones appear in the TCRdb table, and some are missing; sequencing was by immunoSEQ multiplex PCR. The table lists approximately 80,000 clones, approximately 92% of them singletons, with around 0.75% in the top ten. The sequenced sample was peripheral blood, obtained in the second trimester of pregnancy. These receptors were obtained from a female donor in good health, enrolled as a control in a pregnancy study.

The chain couples TRBV4-1 to TRBJ2-3; 9 bases fit TRBD2. Unmatched junction bases numbered 6, after V lost 7 bases and J lost 1 base. This CDR3 has 15 amino acids. Germline CDR1 reads MGHRA; CDR2 reads YSYEKL. CDR3 nucleotide sequence: TGCGCCAGCACCCCCTTAGCGGGGGGCACAGATACGCAGTATTTT. The encoded protein is CASTPLAGGTDTQYF.

CDR3 in amino acids: CASSLMRQGGTEAFF. CDR3 coding DNA: TGTGCCAGCAGCTTGATGCGACAGGGTGGCACTGAAGCTTTCTTT. The rearrangement uses TRBV4-2 and TRBJ1-1; 7 bases match TRBD1. Unmatched junction bases numbered 10, after V lost 5 bases and J lost 4 bases. The germline V gene has CDR1 LGHNA and CDR2 YNFKEQ. The CDR3 sequence is 15 residues long.

J is TRBJ1-2 and V is TRBV6-6; no reliable D call. Germline lookup yields CDR1 MNHNY and CDR2 SVGAGI (reference sequence). Between the trimmed V and J ends, which lost 0 bases and 6 bases, there was a span of 5 bases. This CDR3 region has 12 residues. In nucleotides, the CDR3 is TGTGCCAGCAGTTACTCGCAGGATGGCTACACCTTC. It codes for CASSYSQDGYTF.

The V gene is TRBV5-1, the J gene TRBJ1-5; unclear D gene. The CDR3 loop spans 15 amino acids. Germline values: CDR1 SGHRS, CDR2 YFSETQ. The V end was cut by 2 bases, the J end by 0 bases, with 9 bases between. CDR3 bases: TGCGCCAGCAGCTTATTGGGCGATAGCAATCAGCCCCAGCATTTT. Its translation: CASSLLGDSNQPQHF.

Points on this clone: The junction and the germline gene differ at one end; a read error may be behind it. This chain uses TRBV7-7 with TRBJ2-1; 9 bases are shared with TRBD2. This CDR3 contains 14 residues. Germline loops: CDR1 SSHAT, CDR2 FNYEAQ (reference sequence). The CDR3 bases are TGTGCTAGCAGCTTAGAGACTAGCGGAGGGAAGCAGTTCTTC. Residues: CASSLETSGGKQFF.

Here the CDR3 DNA reads TGTGCCAGCAGCTTAGAGGGGACTAGCAATGAGCAGTTCTTC. Protein product: CASSLEGTSNEQFF. The V gene is TRBV7-2, the J gene TRBJ2-1; 8 positions match TRBD2. Germline assignment: CDR1 SGHTA and CDR2 FQGNSA. This CDR3 comprises 14 residues. V lost 1 base to trimming and J lost 6 bases; unmatched junction nucleotides: 2.

This clone was seen only once. The V and J genes are TRBV19 and TRBJ1-1, with a possible D match to TRBD1 (5 bases). Trimming removed 2 bases from V and 0 bases from J, with 10 bases in between. The germline V gene encodes CDR1 LNHDA and CDR2 SQIVND (reference sequence). There are 15 residues in the CDR3. The DNA for the CDR3 is TGTGCCAGTAGTATAACAGGAACAATGAACACTGAAGCTTTCTTT. It specifies CASSITGTMNTEAFF.

This chain links TRBV6-5 with TRBJ2-4; TRBD1 matches at 8 bases. The germline V gene has CDR1 MNHEY and CDR2 SVGAGI. Unmatched junction bases numbered 4, after V lost 5 bases and J lost 7 bases. The CDR3 extends over 13 amino acids. The CDR3 region has the DNA TGTGCCAGCAGTCGAGGACAGGGCAACATTCAGTACTTC. Protein sequence: CASSRGQGNIQYF.

CDR3 protein: CASSLVSRGLTEAFF. The CDR3 DNA sequence: TGTGCCAGCAGCTTGGTCTCCAGGGGGCTAACTGAAGCTTTCTTT. The J gene is TRBJ1-1, the V gene TRBV5-6, with 8 positions matching TRBD1. CDR1 is SGHDT, CDR2 YYEEEE, per germline. With V trimmed by 0 bases and J by 5 bases, 6 bases remained unmatched. The CDR3 is made up of 15 amino acids. The full variable domain, its missing parts supplied by reference TRBV5-6 and TRBJ1-1, is DAGVTQSPTHLIKTRGQQVTLRCSPKSGHDTVSWYQQALGQGPQFIFQYYEEEERQRGNFPDRFSGHQFPNYSSELNVNALLLGDSALYLCASSLVSRGLTEAFFGQGTRLTVV.